This entry features one TCR beta chain sequence. Its antigen is still unknown. The sample is drawn from a study of T-cell memory formation after mild COVID-19. Study outcomes and limitations: Contracting clones from day 15 to 85 showed balanced CD4/CD8; later expanders favored CD4+.

Each CDR3 protein is one row after TCRdb ran MiXCR on the 5' RACE reads. The data contain around 420,000 distinct CDR3 sequences, 20% to 25% of them singletons. This sequence was found in an adult woman who had mild COVID-19 (a few samples of this study predate the infection). Cell type and time point are not known. The specimen was PBMCs or a T cell subset sorted from them (not recorded which).

The CDR3 DNA sequence: TGCAGCGCAGCCGGGACAGGGGGCTACGAGCAGTACTTC. It translates to CSAAGTGGYEQYF. This chain uses TRBV29-1 with TRBJ2-7, with 11 bases that match TRBD1. V dropped 7 bases and J dropped 3; count of bases not matched to a gene: 5. The germline V gene encodes CDR1 SQVTM and CDR2 ANQGSEA. The CDR3 totals 13 residues.